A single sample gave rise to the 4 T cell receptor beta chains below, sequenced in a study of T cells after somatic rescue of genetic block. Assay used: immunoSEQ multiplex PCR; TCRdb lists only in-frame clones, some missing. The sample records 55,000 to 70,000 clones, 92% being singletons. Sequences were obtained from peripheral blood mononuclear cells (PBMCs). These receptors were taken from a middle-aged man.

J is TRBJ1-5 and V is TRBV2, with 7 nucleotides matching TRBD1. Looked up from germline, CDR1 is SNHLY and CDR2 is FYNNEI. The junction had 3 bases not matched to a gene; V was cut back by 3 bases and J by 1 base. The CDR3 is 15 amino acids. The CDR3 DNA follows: TGTGCCAGCAGTGACCAGGGACAGAGCAATCAGCCCCAGCATTTT. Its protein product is CASSDQGQSNQPQHF.

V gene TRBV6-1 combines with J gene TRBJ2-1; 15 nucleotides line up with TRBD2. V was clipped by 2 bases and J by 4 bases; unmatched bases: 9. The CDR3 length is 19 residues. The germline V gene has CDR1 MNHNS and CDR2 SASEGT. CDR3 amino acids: CASSEPWGLAGGYYNEQFF. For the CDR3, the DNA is TGTGCCAGCAGTGAACCGTGGGGACTAGCGGGGGGATATTACAATGAGCAGTTCTTC.

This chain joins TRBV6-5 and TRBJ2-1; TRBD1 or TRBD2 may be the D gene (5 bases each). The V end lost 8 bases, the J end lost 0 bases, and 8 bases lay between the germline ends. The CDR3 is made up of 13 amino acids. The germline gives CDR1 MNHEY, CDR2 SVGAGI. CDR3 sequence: CASGTSSYNEQFF. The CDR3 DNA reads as TGTGCCAGCGGGACCAGCTCCTACAATGAGCAGTTCTTC.

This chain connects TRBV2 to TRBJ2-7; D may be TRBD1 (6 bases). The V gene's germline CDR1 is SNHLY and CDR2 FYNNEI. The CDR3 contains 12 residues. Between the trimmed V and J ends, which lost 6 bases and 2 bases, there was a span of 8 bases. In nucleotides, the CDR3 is TGTGCCAGCAGGGGGGCCACCTACGAGCAGTACTTC. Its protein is CASRGATYEQYF.